This is a list of T cell receptor beta chains from one sample in a study of regulatory dendritic cells for organ transplantation. TCRdb keeps only in-frame clones here, not all; method: immunoSEQ multiplex PCR. In the table there are about 20,000 clones, roughly 80% of which are singletons. These receptors have no known antigen. Sequencing was carried out using memory CD4+ T cells from blood cultured with regulatory dendritic cells. The receptor set was obtained from a human donor in good health. Both conserved end residues are part of each CDR3. The order of the fields is D gene, clone size, V gene, J gene, CDR3 DNA, CDR3 protein. The D gene is left open where the match is weak. Size tells how often a clone was seen (once, few, many) or the class of an expanded clone, and some rows leave it out.

TRBD2	-	TRBV2	TRBJ2-5	TGTGCCAGCAGTGATCGGGGGGGCGCTCGGCAAGAGACCCAGTACTTC	CASSDRGGARQETQYF
TRBD2	-	TRBV7-6	TRBJ2-3	TGTGCCAGCAGCTTACAGCGGGGGGGCCCAGATACGCAGTATTTT	CASSLQRGGPDTQYF
-	-	TRBV9	TRBJ2-2	TGTGCCAGCACCCCATTCCCCACCGGGGAGCTGTTTTTT	CASTPFPTGELFF
TRBD2	-	TRBV19	TRBJ2-3	TGTGCCAGTAGTATTCTCGCGGGAGGCACAGATACGCAGTATTTT	CASSILAGGTDTQYF
-	-	TRBV30	TRBJ2-5	TGTGCCTGGAGTGTACGGTTCGAAGAGACCCAGTACTTC	CAWSVRFEETQYF
-	-	TRBV6-4	TRBJ1-5	TGTGCCAGCAGTCCCCAGAAAGGGAGCAATCAGCCCCAGCATTTT	CASSPQKGSNQPQHF
-	once	TRBV7-3	TRBJ2-1	TGTGCCAGCAGCCTTGGGCTAGCGCAAATCAATGAGCAGTTCTTC	CASSLGLAQINEQFF
TRBD2	-	TRBV10-3	TRBJ2-7	TGTGCCATCAGCGAAACTAGCGGGAGGATAGGGAAGCAGTACTTC	CAISETSGRIGKQYF
-	-	TRBV29-1	TRBJ2-3	TGCAGCGTTGAAGATATCGCCGGATCAGATACGCAGTATTTT	CSVEDIAGSDTQYF
TRBD1	-	TRBV29-1	TRBJ1-4	TGCAGCGTAACAGGGGGTGAAACTAATGAAAAACTGTTTTTT	CSVTGGETNEKLFF
-	-	TRBV19	TRBJ2-5	TGTGCCAGTAGTATCCTGGACCCGGGAGACGGGACCCAGTACTTC	CASSILDPGDGTQYF
TRBD2	-	TRBV7-2	TRBJ2-3	TGTGCCAGCAGCTCGGGACTAGCATCAGATACGCAGTATTTT	CASSSGLASDTQYF
-	once	TRBV2	TRBJ2-4	TGTGCCAGCGTGGCCCCTCCAAAAAACATTCAGTACTTC	CASVAPPKNIQYF
TRBD1	once	TRBV11-2	TRBJ1-4	TGTGCCAGCAGCTTACGGGCGGCAGGGGGCGCGAGGGAAAAACTGTTTTTT	CASSLRAAGGAREKLFF